Reported below is one TCR beta chain. Original data processing: Reference gene primers were amplified, and this amplification served to estimate nucleated cell counts. Data came from immunoSEQ multiplex PCR; TCRdb stores just in-frame clones and leaves some out. V and J calls and clone size are given by that table; D and trimming were obtained from the DNA. The repertoire holds 200,000 to 250,000 clones, roughly 90% seen once, with around 0.84% in the top ten. This sample was included in a study of blood T cell repertoires in COVID-19. Germline CDR1 and CDR2: LGHNA and YSLEER. With 0 bases removed from V and 2 bases from J, the gap between germline ends came to 8 bases. The CDR3 covers 14 residues.

The source of this sequence is a man in his fifties or sixties with COVID-19, enrolled during active disease. This sequence joins TRBV4-3 and TRBJ2-7; no reliable D call. The sequencing input was peripheral blood. The CDR3 spells CASSQEAVTYEQYF. The CDR3 region has the DNA TGCGCCAGCAGCCAAGAGGCAGTAACCTACGAGCAGTACTTC.